The entry below describes one TCR beta chain. Its antigen is unidentified. The source of the sample is a study of CD8+CD57+ T cells in acquired aplastic anemia. Study-wide background: Isolated CD4+ and CD8+ cells, once sorted, yielded DNA averaging about 3.1 ug. Study observations and caveats: The study identified roughly 31 CD8+ CDR3 sequences shared by patients and controls.

According to the study, genomic DNA was the template for TCR beta VDJ and CDR3 profiling. TCRdb called the reads again in MiXCR, with one record for every CDR3 protein. Found here are 300,000 or so distinct CDR3 sequences, roughly half of them singletons; the top ten hold approximately 8.2%. Germline V gene sequence: CDR1 DFQATT, CDR2 SNEGSKA (reference sequence). This CDR3 is built from 13 residues. The sequence was collected from a human donor with severe aplastic anemia or a healthy control (not recorded which). The material sequenced was sorted CD4+, CD8+, or CD8+CD57+ T cells (not recorded which) from PBMCs. The chain joins TRBV20-1 to TRBJ1-1; no firm D call. CDR3 amino acids: CSSSKVGGTEAFF. The CDR3 region has the DNA TGCAGCAGCAGTAAAGTCGGCGGGACTGAAGCTTTCTTT.